The entry below gives a single TCR beta chain sequence along with its context. This entry belongs to a study of blood T cell repertoires in COVID-19. Here immunoSEQ multiplex PCR was the method, and the copy in TCRdb shows in-frame clones only, minus some. The table has about 180,000 clones, 80% to 90% seen once. V lost 10 bases, J lost 7 bases, and 8 bases stayed unmatched. Germline V gene data show CDR1 as LNHDA and CDR2 as SQIVND (reference sequence). This CDR3 is built from 14 residues. The origin of this receptor is a man in his 70s with active or convalescent COVID-19. Sequenced sample: peripheral blood. This rearrangement joins TRBV19 to TRBJ2-1, with 12 bases identical to TRBD2. CDR3 region: CATTRTSGTNEQFF. The CDR3 DNA follows: TGTGCCACTACTAGGACTAGCGGGACGAATGAGCAGTTCTTC.